The present TCR beta chain was sequenced within a study of CD8 T cells in ankylosing spondylitis. Study observations and caveats: Roughly eight highly homologous variants made up a TCR beta motif that seemed to typify ankylosing spondylitis blood.

TCRdb processed the 5' RACE reads anew with MiXCR; each CDR3 protein has one entry. The sample has about 240,000 distinct CDR3 sequences; under 8.5% are singletons. In the case of this clonotype: Its specificity is unknown.

There are 12 residues in the CDR3. Trimming removed 4 bases at V and 8 bases at J, with 11 bases between. Germline lookup yields CDR1 PRHDT and CDR2 FYEKMQ (reference sequence). The chain has TRBV13 and TRBJ1-2; no clear D. The clonotype comes from a female donor with ankylosing spondylitis or in good health (not recorded which). Sequencing input: blood, either unsorted or a sorted T cell fraction (not recorded which). CDR3: CASSSGSFGYTF. CDR3 DNA sequence: TGTGCCAGCAGCTCGGGGTCTTTCGGCTACACCTTC. Looking up the rest from reference TRBV13 and TRBJ1-2 gives the full variable domain: AAGVIQSPRHLIKEKRETATLKCYPIPRHDTVYWYQQGPGQDPQFLISFYEKMQSDKGSIPDRFSAQQFSDYHSELNMSSLELGDSALYFCASSSGSFGYTFGSGTRLTVV.